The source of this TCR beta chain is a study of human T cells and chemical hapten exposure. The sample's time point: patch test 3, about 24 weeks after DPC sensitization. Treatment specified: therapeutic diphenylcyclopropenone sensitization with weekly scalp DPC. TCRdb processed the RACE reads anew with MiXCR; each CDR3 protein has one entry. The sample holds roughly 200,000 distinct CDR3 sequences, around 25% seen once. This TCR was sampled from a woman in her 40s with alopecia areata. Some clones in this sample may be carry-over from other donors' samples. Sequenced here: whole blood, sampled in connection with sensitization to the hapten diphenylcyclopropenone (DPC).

The CDR3 spells CASSPYHGVSYGYTF. DNA of the CDR3: TGTGCCAGCAGTCCTTACCATGGGGTTAGCTATGGCTACACCTTC. The J gene is TRBJ1-2, the V gene TRBV5-5; D gene unclear. Germline V gene data show CDR1 as SGHKS and CDR2 as YYEKEE (reference sequence). This CDR3 is 15 amino acids long. The V end was cut by 5 bases, the J end by 4 bases, with 18 bases between.